This TCR beta chain was identified during a study of T cells in localized non-small cell lung cancer. Study findings and constraints: Adjacent lung was found to contain a median about 55 of the top 100 tumor clones. In uninvolved adjacent lung, T cell clonality reached its highest value, exceeding tumor.

As regards this clone: The antigen is unknown.

Generated by immunoSEQ multiplex PCR, the TCRdb table keeps only in-frame clones and is missing some. The table records about 30,000 clones, roughly nine tenths of them present only once. The J segment lost 6 bases and the V segment lost 2 bases, leaving 10 bases of the junction unmatched. The CDR3 totals 17 residues. The germline gives CDR1 MNHNS, CDR2 SASEGT. The clonotype comes from a female donor older than 55 with stage I lung adenocarcinoma. The rearrangement uses TRBV6-1 and TRBJ1-5; 10 bases map to TRBD1. The sample was peripheral blood, taken before any cancer treatment. CDR3 residues: CASSERGTGAYGQPQHF. CDR3 coding DNA: TGTGCCAGCAGTGAAAGAGGGACAGGGGCGTACGGTCAGCCCCAGCATTTT.